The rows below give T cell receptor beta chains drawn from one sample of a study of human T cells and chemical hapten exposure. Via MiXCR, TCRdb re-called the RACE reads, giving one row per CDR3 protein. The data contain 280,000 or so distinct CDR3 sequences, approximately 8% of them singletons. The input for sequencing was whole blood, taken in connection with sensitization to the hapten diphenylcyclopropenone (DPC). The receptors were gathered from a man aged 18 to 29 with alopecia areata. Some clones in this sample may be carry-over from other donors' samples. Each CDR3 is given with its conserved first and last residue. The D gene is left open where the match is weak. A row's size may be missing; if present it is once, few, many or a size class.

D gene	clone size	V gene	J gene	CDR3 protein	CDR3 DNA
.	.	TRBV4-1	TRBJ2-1	CASSQGRGTRYNEQFF	TGCGCCAGCAGCCAAGGTCGCGGGACTCGCTACAATGAGCAGTTCTTC
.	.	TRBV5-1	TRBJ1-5	CASSLNAVSNQPQHF	TGCGCCAGCAGCTTGAATGCAGTTAGCAATCAGCCCCAGCATTTT
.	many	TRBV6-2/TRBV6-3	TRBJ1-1	CASSYGTPRRAFF	TGTGCCAGCAGTTACGGGACACCTCGGCGGGCTTTCTTT
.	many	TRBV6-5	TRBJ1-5	CASSSGRTSDQPQHF	TGTGCCAGCAGTTCGGGTCGGACTTCCGATCAGCCCCAGCATTTT
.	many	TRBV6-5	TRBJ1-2	CASSSYGGGYGYTF	TGTGCCAGCAGCTCCTACGGGGGTGGCTATGGCTACACCTTC
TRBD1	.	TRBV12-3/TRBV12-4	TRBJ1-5	CASSRQGQGNQPQHF	TGTGCCAGCAGTCGACAGGGGCAGGGCAATCAGCCCCAGCATTTT
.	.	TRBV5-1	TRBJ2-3	CASSPRIGTDTQYF	TGCGCCAGCAGCCCCCGGATAGGGACAGATACGCAGTATTTT
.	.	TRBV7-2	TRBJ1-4	CASSLLWGEKLFF	TGTGCCAGCAGCTTACTTTGGGGTGAAAAACTGTTTTTT
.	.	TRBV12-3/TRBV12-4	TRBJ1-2	CASSSSPYGYTF	TGTGCCAGCAGTTCTTCTCCCTATGGCTACACCTTC
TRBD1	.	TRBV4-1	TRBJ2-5	CASSQDKKGAHLPTQYF	TGCGCCAGCAGCCAAGATAAGAAGGGGGCCCACCTACCAACCCAGTACTTC
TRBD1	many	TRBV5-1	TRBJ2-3	CASSLVVTGGPTDTQYF	TGCGCCAGCAGCTTAGTTGTGACAGGGGGCCCCACAGATACGCAGTATTTT
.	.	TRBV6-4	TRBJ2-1	CASSREGLPGTEQFF	TGTGCCAGCAGCCGAGAAGGACTCCCGGGGACAGAGCAGTTCTTC
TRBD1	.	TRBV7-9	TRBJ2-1	CASSVGTVSEQFF	TGTGCCAGCAGCGTCGGGACAGTCAGTGAGCAGTTCTTC
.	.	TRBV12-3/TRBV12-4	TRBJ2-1	CASSLASSYNEQFF	TGTGCCAGCAGTTTGGCTAGCTCCTACAATGAGCAGTTCTTC
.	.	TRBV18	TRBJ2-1	CASSKEDSYNEQFF	TGTGCCAGCTCCAAGGAGGACAGCTACAATGAGCAGTTCTTC
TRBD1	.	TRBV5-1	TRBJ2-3	CASSPGQGARDTQYF	TGCGCCAGCAGCCCGGGACAGGGGGCGAGGGATACGCAGTATTTT
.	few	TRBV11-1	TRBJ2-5	CASSPRRGRRETQYF	TGTGCCAGCAGTCCCCGCCGGGGGCGCCGAGAGACCCAGTACTTC
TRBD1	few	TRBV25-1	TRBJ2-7	CASSPWGQSSYEQYF	TGTGCCAGCAGTCCCTGGGGACAGAGCTCCTACGAGCAGTACTTC
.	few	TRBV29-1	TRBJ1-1	CSVEFGGGTEAFF	TGCAGCGTTGAATTTGGGGGAGGCACTGAAGCTTTCTTT
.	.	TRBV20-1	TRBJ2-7	CSARDWAGEEQYF	TGCAGTGCTAGAGATTGGGCAGGGGAAGAGCAGTACTTC
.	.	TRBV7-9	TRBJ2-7	CASSLSGTRFF	TGTGCCAGCAGCCTCTCCGGGACAAGGTTCTTC
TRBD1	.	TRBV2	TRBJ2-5	CASRDRDRHQETQYF	TGTGCCAGCAGAGACCGGGACAGGCACCAGGAGACCCAGTACTTC
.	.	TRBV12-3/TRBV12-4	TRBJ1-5	CASSPEGGQPQHF	TGTGCCAGCAGTCCAGAGGGGGGTCAGCCCCAGCATTTT
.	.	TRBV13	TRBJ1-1	CASSLREGAFF	TGTGCCAGCAGCTTACGTGAGGGAGCTTTCTTT
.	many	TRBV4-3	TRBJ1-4	CASSPYLIRTTNEKLFF	TGCGCCAGCAGCCCCTACTTAATCCGTACCACTAATGAAAAACTGTTTTTT
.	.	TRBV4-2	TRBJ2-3	CASSQRRGGTDTQYF	TGTGCCAGCAGCCAACGGAGGGGGGGCACAGATACGCAGTATTTT
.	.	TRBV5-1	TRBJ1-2	CASSETEGYGYTF	TGCGCCAGCAGTGAGACAGAGGGCTATGGCTACACCTTC
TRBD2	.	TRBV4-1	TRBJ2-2	CASSQIIPRGGSTGELFF	TGCGCCAGCAGCCAGATTATACCGCGGGGGGGTAGCACCGGGGAGCTGTTTTTT
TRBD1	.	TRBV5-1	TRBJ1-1	CASRDSMNTEAFF	TGCGCCAGCCGGGACAGCATGAACACTGAAGCTTTCTTT
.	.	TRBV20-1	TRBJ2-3	CSAREPLGQGDTQYF	TGCAGTGCTAGGGAACCGCTAGGACAAGGGGATACGCAGTATTTT
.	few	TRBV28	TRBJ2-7	CASSLPSKSYEQYF	TGTGCCAGCAGTTTACCCAGCAAGTCATACGAGCAGTACTTC
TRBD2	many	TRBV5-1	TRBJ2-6	CASSRAGTTGANVLTF	TGCGCCAGCAGCAGAGCGGGAACTACTGGGGCCAACGTCCTGACTTTC
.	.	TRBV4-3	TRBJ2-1	CASSQGEGYAYNEQFF	TGCGCCAGCAGCCAAGGTGAGGGTTACGCCTACAATGAGCAGTTCTTC
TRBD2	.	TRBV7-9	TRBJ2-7	CASSLDGGGPRQYF	TGTGCCAGCAGCTTAGATGGCGGGGGGCCCCGGCAGTACTTC
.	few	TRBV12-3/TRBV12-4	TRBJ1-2	CASSWRGFHGYTF	TGTGCCAGCAGTTGGCGGGGGTTTCATGGCTACACCTTC
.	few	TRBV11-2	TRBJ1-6	CASTTRGVYNSPLHF	TGTGCCAGCACCACAAGGGGGGTCTATAATTCACCCCTCCACTTT
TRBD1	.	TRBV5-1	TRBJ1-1	CASSLRGLTEAFF	TGCGCCAGCAGCTTAAGGGGGCTTACTGAAGCTTTCTTT
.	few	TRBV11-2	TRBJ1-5	CASSLAGPRNQPQHF	TGTGCCAGCAGCTTAGCAGGACCCCGCAATCAGCCCCAGCATTTT
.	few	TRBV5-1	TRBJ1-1	CASSLALWNTEAFF	TGCGCCAGCAGCTTGGCCTTGTGGAACACTGAAGCTTTCTTT
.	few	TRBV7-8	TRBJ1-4	CASSLEDRNSNNEKLFF	TGTGCCAGCAGCTTAGAGGACAGAAACTCGAATAATGAAAAACTGTTTTTT
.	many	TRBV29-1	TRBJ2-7	CSVVWGGWQYF	TGCAGCGTTGTTTGGGGAGGATGGCAGTACTTC
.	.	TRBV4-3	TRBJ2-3	CASSQAGGTDTQYF	TGCGCCAGCAGCCAAGCCGGAGGAACAGATACGCAGTATTTT
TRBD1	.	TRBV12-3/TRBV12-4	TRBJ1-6	CASSQRTGDSPLHF	TGTGCCAGCAGTCAGCGGACAGGGGATTCACCCCTCCACTTT
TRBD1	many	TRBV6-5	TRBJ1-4	CASQPGQASNEKLFF	TGTGCCAGCCAACCGGGACAGGCCTCTAATGAAAAACTGTTTTTT
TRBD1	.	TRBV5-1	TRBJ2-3	CASSNDRGRGTDTQYF	TGCGCCAGCAGCAACGACAGGGGTAGGGGCACAGATACGCAGTATTTT